Listed below are T cell receptor beta chains from one sample, sequenced in a study of CD8 T cells in Susac syndrome. MiXCR, applied by TCRdb to the immunoSEQ multiplex PCR reads, yields one record per CDR3 protein. The sample carries about 210,000 distinct CDR3 sequences, over 90% recorded once. Sequencing was done on a sample of CD4+ T cells from PBMCs. Source of these receptors: a human donor with multiple sclerosis. Both conserved end residues are part of each CDR3. A D gene is named only where the DNA matches it firmly. Clone size appears in some rows only: once, few, many, or a class for an expanded clone.

size	V	D	J	CDR3	DNA
-	TRBV9	-	TRBJ2-5	CASTRGGNRGETQYF	TGTGCCAGCACCCGAGGTGGTAACCGGGGGGAGACCCAGTACTTC
-	TRBV30	-	TRBJ1-1	CAWSRTGRTEAFF	TGTGCCTGGAGTAGAACAGGGCGGACTGAAGCTTTCTTT
-	TRBV12-3/TRBV12-4	TRBD2	TRBJ2-3	CASSPSSGGANTQYF	TGTGCCAGCAGTCCATCTAGCGGGGGGGCCAATACGCAGTATTTT
-	TRBV20-1	-	TRBJ2-3	CSARDWEYTQYF	TGCAGTGCTAGAGATTGGGAGTACACGCAGTATTTT
-	TRBV12-3/TRBV12-4	-	TRBJ1-2	CASTPRGRYGYTF	TGTGCCAGCACCCCTCGTGGGCGGTATGGCTACACCTTC
-	TRBV20-1	TRBD1	TRBJ1-2	CSARAGTGGAGYTF	TGCAGTGCTAGAGCCGGGACAGGGGGCGCGGGCTACACCTTC
-	TRBV4-2	TRBD1	TRBJ1-1	CASSQESGTGVTEAFF	TGTGCCAGCAGCCAAGAGTCCGGGACAGGGGTTACTGAAGCTTTCTTT
-	TRBV2	TRBD2	TRBJ2-1	CASRAGVEQFF	TGTGCCAGCAGGGCGGGGGTTGAGCAGTTCTTC
-	TRBV24-1	-	TRBJ1-5	CATMQSRNQPQHF	TGTGCCACCATGCAGTCCCGCAATCAGCCCCAGCATTTT
once	TRBV6-5	-	TRBJ2-5	CASSYSNVRGSMETQYF	TGTGCCAGCAGTTACTCGAATGTTCGGGGTAGCATGGAGACCCAGTACTTC
few	TRBV3-1	-	TRBJ1-1	CASSQSVNTEAFF	TGTGCCAGCAGCCAGTCAGTAAACACTGAAGCTTTCTTT
-	TRBV5-5	TRBD1	TRBJ1-5	CASSRQGSNQPQHF	TGTGCCAGCAGCCGACAGGGGTCAAATCAGCCCCAGCATTTT
-	TRBV20-1	TRBD2	TRBJ2-5	CSATSGNQETQYF	TGCAGTGCTACTAGCGGTAACCAAGAGACCCAGTACTTC
-	TRBV27	TRBD1	TRBJ1-6	CASSWGQGYSPLHF	TGTGCCAGCAGTTGGGGACAGGGATATTCACCCCTCCACTTT
-	TRBV7-9	TRBD2	TRBJ2-3	CASSSGLAGNTDTQYF	TGTGCCAGCAGCTCAGGACTAGCGGGGAACACAGATACGCAGTATTTT
-	TRBV24-1	TRBD1	TRBJ2-4	CATSDSPQGQILAKNIQYF	TGTGCCACCAGTGATTCCCCCCAGGGACAGATCTTAGCCAAAAACATTCAGTACTTC
-	TRBV3-1	-	TRBJ2-6	CASSQEHVLTF	TGTGCCAGCAGCCAAGAACACGTCCTGACTTTC
-	TRBV12-3/TRBV12-4	TRBD2	TRBJ2-5	CASSLVLGSGGMRQETQYF	TGTGCCAGCAGTTTGGTTCTTGGTAGCGGGGGGATGAGGCAAGAGACCCAGTACTTC
few	TRBV12-5	-	TRBJ1-5	CASTRDSNQPQHF	TGTGCTAGTACTCGAGATAGCAATCAGCCCCAGCATTTT
-	TRBV20-1	TRBD1	TRBJ2-5	CSAFGQGLGETQYF	TGCAGTGCTTTCGGACAGGGGCTAGGGGAGACCCAGTACTTC
-	TRBV12-5	-	TRBJ1-1	CASGLPPNTEAFF	TGTGCTAGTGGTTTGCCACCCAACACTGAAGCTTTCTTT
-	TRBV2	-	TRBJ2-7	CASTPGVAYEQYF	TGTGCCAGCACCCCAGGGGTGGCCTACGAGCAGTACTTC
-	TRBV4-2	TRBD1	TRBJ1-5	CASSQDWDRGNQPQHF	TGTGCCAGCAGCCAAGATTGGGACAGGGGCAATCAGCCCCAGCATTTT
-	TRBV20-1	-	TRBJ2-7	CSARIDSYEQYF	TGCAGTGCTAGAATCGACAGCTACGAGCAGTACTTC
few	TRBV4-2	TRBD1	TRBJ1-5	CASSQGTGVDQPQHF	TGTGCCAGCAGCCAAGGGACAGGGGTTGATCAGCCCCAGCATTTT
once	TRBV20-1	-	TRBJ2-7	CSALRDHYEQYF	TGCAGTGCCCTACGGGATCACTACGAGCAGTACTTC
-	TRBV27	TRBD2	TRBJ2-7	CTGRGAYEQYF	TGTACGGGACGGGGGGCCTACGAGCAGTACTTC
once	TRBV29-1	-	TRBJ1-5	CSVLILGGDQPQHF	TGCAGCGTTCTTATCTTGGGGGGGGATCAGCCCCAGCATTTT
-	TRBV6-2/TRBV6-3	-	TRBJ2-5	CASSFGREFQETQYF	TGTGCCAGCAGTTTCGGACGGGAATTCCAAGAGACCCAGTACTTC
once	TRBV12-3/TRBV12-4	-	TRBJ1-2	CASSPIHNYGYTF	TGTGCCAGCAGCCCTATCCACAACTATGGCTACACCTTC
-	TRBV24-1	-	TRBJ2-1	CATSEGVWNEQFF	TGTGCCACCAGTGAGGGTGTCTGGAATGAGCAGTTCTTC
-	TRBV20-1	TRBD2	TRBJ2-3	CSAQRGRTDTQYF	TGCAGTGCTCAGCGGGGGCGCACAGATACGCAGTATTTT
-	TRBV12-3/TRBV12-4	TRBD2	TRBJ2-1	CASSSGTNLGEQFF	TGTGCCAGCAGTTCTGGGACTAACCTTGGGGAGCAGTTCTTC
-	TRBV5-4	-	TRBJ2-5	CASSTGAGDSGETQYF	TGTGCCAGCAGCACCGGGGCCGGGGATTCGGGGGAGACCCAGTACTTC
few	TRBV30	-	TRBJ2-1	CAWGPGSNEQFF	TGTGCCTGGGGGCCTGGTAGCAATGAGCAGTTCTTC
once	TRBV15	-	TRBJ2-3	CATSRGSRAGTDTQYF	TGTGCCACCAGCAGAGGCTCCCGGGCGGGCACAGATACGCAGTATTTT
-	TRBV6-5	-	TRBJ2-1	CASSYIGEQFF	TGTGCCAGCAGTTATATTGGAGAGCAGTTCTTC
once	TRBV20-1	TRBD1	TRBJ2-5	CSAREPRGRETQYF	TGCAGTGCTAGAGAGCCCAGGGGGCGAGAGACCCAGTACTTC
once	TRBV3-1	-	TRBJ2-5	CASSPGPRETQYF	TGTGCCAGCAGCCCTGGTCCCAGAGAGACCCAGTACTTC
-	TRBV20-1	TRBD2	TRBJ2-5	CSAMPPERGLAGTQYF	TGCAGTGCGATGCCCCCCGAGCGGGGACTTGCGGGGACCCAGTACTTC
once	TRBV7-2	-	TRBJ2-4	CASSLRESPNIQYF	TGTGCCAGCAGCTTAAGGGAGAGCCCAAACATTCAGTACTTC
few	TRBV15	-	TRBJ2-3	CATSGTDTQYF	TGTGCCACCTCGGGGACAGATACGCAGTATTTT
once	TRBV12-3/TRBV12-4	-	TRBJ1-1	CASTRGGAENEAFF	TGTGCCAGCACCCGGGGGGGAGCGGAAAATGAAGCTTTCTTT
-	TRBV15	TRBD1	TRBJ2-6	CATSARTGLANVLTF	TGTGCCACCAGCGCTCGGACAGGATTAGCCAACGTCCTGACTTTC
-	TRBV20-1	-	TRBJ1-5	CSATQGQGNQPQHF	TGCAGTGCTACCCAGGGGCAGGGGAATCAGCCCCAGCATTTT
-	TRBV29-1	-	TRBJ2-6	CSALITNVLTF	TGCAGCGCCCTGATAACCAACGTCCTGACTTTC
-	TRBV29-1	-	TRBJ2-1	CSVVEKGNEQFF	TGCAGCGTTGTCGAAAAGGGTAATGAGCAGTTCTTC
-	TRBV29-1	-	TRBJ1-2	CSVSVSTEGYTF	TGCAGCGTTTCGGTCTCAACAGAAGGCTACACCTTC
-	TRBV9	TRBD1	TRBJ1-2	CASSVGGTVDYGYTF	TGTGCCAGCAGCGTAGGTGGGACAGTGGACTATGGCTACACCTTC
-	TRBV29-1	-	TRBJ2-7	CSAGTYYEQYF	TGCAGCGCCGGGACATACTACGAGCAGTACTTC
-	TRBV12-3/TRBV12-4	-	TRBJ2-2	CASARDFANTGELFF	TGTGCCAGCGCTAGGGACTTCGCGAACACCGGGGAGCTGTTTTTT
-	TRBV6-6	-	TRBJ1-2	CASSYRPVGYTF	TGTGCCAGCAGTTACAGGCCTGTTGGCTACACCTTC
once	TRBV13	-	TRBJ2-1	CASSPDSISSYNEQFF	TGTGCCAGCAGCCCGGACTCAATTAGCTCCTACAATGAGCAGTTCTTC
-	TRBV30	TRBD1	TRBJ2-1	CAWSRTGPFVGSYNEQFF	TGTGCCTGGAGTCGGACAGGTCCGTTCGTAGGCTCCTACAATGAGCAGTTCTTC
-	TRBV20-1	-	TRBJ1-2	CSAVYGRRAHTF	TGCAGTGCTGTATACGGGAGACGAGCACACACCTTC
once	TRBV24-1	TRBD2	TRBJ2-5	CATSDGGTSGIRRAETQYF	TGTGCCACCAGTGATGGCGGGACTAGCGGTATCCGTCGGGCTGAGACCCAGTACTTC
-	TRBV19	-	TRBJ2-1	CASKGGASSYNEQFF	TGTGCCAGTAAAGGAGGGGCCAGCTCCTACAATGAGCAGTTCTTC
-	TRBV20-1	TRBD2	TRBJ2-3	CSARRTSGFADTQYF	TGCAGTGCTAGACGGACTAGCGGTTTCGCAGATACGCAGTATTTT
-	TRBV27	TRBD1	TRBJ2-2	CASKDRVTNTGELFF	TGTGCCAGCAAGGACAGGGTAACCAACACCGGGGAGCTGTTTTTT
-	TRBV20-1	-	TRBJ2-1	CSARDGRGDNEQFF	TGCAGTGCTAGAGATGGGAGGGGGGACAATGAGCAGTTCTTC